Listed below are T cell receptor beta chains from one sample, sequenced in a study of blood T cell repertoires in COVID-19. Method: immunoSEQ multiplex PCR; TCRdb's copy keeps in-frame clones and lacks some. The profile covers a few hundred thousand clones, with 85% to 90% appearing a single time and 0.95% to 1% taken by the ten largest. The specimen sequenced was peripheral blood. Source of these receptors: a middle-aged woman who had recovered from COVID-19. The CDR3 runs from the conserved cysteine through the conserved F or W.

V gene: TRBV18; CDR3 protein: CASSSGGKGEQYF
V gene: TRBV20-1; CDR3 protein: CSARLGGGYTF
V gene: TRBV12-3/TRBV12-4; CDR3 protein: CASSPGGHYGYTF
V gene: TRBV30; CDR3 protein: CAWGKGAAQYF
V gene: TRBV14; CDR3 protein: CASSQAVPGGTQYF
V gene: TRBV7-2; CDR3 protein: CASSLGLAGGQEQFF
V gene: TRBV18; CDR3 protein: CASSPPGSRTDTQYF
V gene: TRBV27; CDR3 protein: CASSLSSGEAYNEQFF
V gene: TRBV19; CDR3 protein: CASRRTGGGQETQYF
V gene: TRBV30; CDR3 protein: CAWRASRSTDTQYF
V gene: TRBV7-3; CDR3 protein: CASSLTGRGFTGELFF
V gene: TRBV29-1; CDR3 protein: CSARQGDYEQYF
V gene: TRBV20-1; CDR3 protein: CSASPGPSTDTQYF
V gene: TRBV6-5; CDR3 protein: CASSSRNEQFF
V gene: TRBV4-3; CDR3 protein: CASSQDSGTRGNEQFF
V gene: TRBV2; CDR3 protein: CASSEGFAGATDTQYF
V gene: TRBV5-1; CDR3 protein: CASSLAVDRTYNEQFF
V gene: TRBV15; CDR3 protein: CATTPGREQGFSYEQYF
V gene: TRBV30; CDR3 protein: CAWAVAGGPTYEQYF
V gene: TRBV7-9; CDR3 protein: CASSSLGRYGYTF
V gene: TRBV10-3; CDR3 protein: CAISEDRGGNQPQHF
V gene: TRBV2; CDR3 protein: CASSGYRFQASYTQYF
V gene: TRBV30; CDR3 protein: CAWTSPGGNTIYF
V gene: TRBV6-5; CDR3 protein: CASRGGRSSTDTQYF
V gene: TRBV29-1; CDR3 protein: CSGTVGRNTIYF
V gene: TRBV9; CDR3 protein: CASSLSGQSAQHF
V gene: TRBV7-9; CDR3 protein: CASSTWTSGHNEQFF
V gene: TRBV19; CDR3 protein: CASSIARGMGGNIQYF
V gene: TRBV14; CDR3 protein: CASSQVGAWGSLHGEQFF
V gene: TRBV4-3; CDR3 protein: CASSPRPRGPAPHEQFF
V gene: TRBV7-9; CDR3 protein: CAGETSGRSTDTQYF
V gene: TRBV10-2; CDR3 protein: CASWAGSGTNEKLFF
V gene: TRBV7-8; CDR3 protein: CASSLGQGLGQPQHF
V gene: TRBV29-1; CDR3 protein: CSVTRQGADTQYF
V gene: TRBV7-2; CDR3 protein: CASRSTGGNTEAFF
V gene: TRBV7-2; CDR3 protein: CASSLVGRLAGPYNEQFF
V gene: TRBV29-1; CDR3 protein: CSVQARGTSLIDEQFF
V gene: TRBV7-2; CDR3 protein: CASSSLRGEQFF
V gene: TRBV18; CDR3 protein: CASSQATGNYGYTF
V gene: TRBV6-5; CDR3 protein: CASSSGGVDTEAFF
V gene: TRBV4-2; CDR3 protein: CASSPISLVFTGELFF
V gene: TRBV9; CDR3 protein: CASSARTGSTDTQYF
V gene: TRBV27; CDR3 protein: CASSRLAGKETQYF
V gene: TRBV3-1/TRBV3-2; CDR3 protein: CASSRRGAGGGEQFF